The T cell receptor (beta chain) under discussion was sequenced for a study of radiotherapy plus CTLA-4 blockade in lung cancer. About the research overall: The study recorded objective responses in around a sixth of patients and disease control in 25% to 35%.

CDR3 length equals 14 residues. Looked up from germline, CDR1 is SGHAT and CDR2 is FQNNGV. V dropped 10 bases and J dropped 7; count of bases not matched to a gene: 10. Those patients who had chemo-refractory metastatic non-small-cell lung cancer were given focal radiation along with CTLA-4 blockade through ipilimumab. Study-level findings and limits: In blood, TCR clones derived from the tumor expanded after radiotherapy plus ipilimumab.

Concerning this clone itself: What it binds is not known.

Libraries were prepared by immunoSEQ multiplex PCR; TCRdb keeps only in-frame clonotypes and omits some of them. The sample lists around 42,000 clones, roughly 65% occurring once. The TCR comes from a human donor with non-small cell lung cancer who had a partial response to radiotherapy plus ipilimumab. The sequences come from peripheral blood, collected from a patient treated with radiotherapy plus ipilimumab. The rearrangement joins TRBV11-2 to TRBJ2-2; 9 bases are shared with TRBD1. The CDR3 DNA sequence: TGTGCCACCAACCCTACAGGGGGCTTCGGGGAGCTGTTTTTT. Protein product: CATNPTGGFGELFF.